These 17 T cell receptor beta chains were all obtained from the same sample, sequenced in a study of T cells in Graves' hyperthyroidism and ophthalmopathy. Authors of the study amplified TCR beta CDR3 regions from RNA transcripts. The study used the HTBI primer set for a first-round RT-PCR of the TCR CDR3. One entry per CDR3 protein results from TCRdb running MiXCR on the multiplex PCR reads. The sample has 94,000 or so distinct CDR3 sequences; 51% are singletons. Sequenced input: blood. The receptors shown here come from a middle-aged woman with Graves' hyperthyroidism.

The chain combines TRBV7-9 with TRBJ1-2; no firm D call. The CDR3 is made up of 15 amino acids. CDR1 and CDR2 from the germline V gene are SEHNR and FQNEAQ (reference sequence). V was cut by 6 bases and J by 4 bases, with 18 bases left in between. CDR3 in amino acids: CASSLSPRAPYGYTF. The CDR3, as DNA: TGTGCCAGCAGTCTCTCTCCGAGGGCGCCCTATGGCTACACCTTC. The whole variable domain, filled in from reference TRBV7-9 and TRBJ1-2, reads DTGVSQNPRHKITKRGQNVTFRCDPISEHNRLYWYRQTLGQGPEFLTYFQNEAQLEKSRLLSDRFSAERPKGSFSTLEIQRTEQGDSAMYLCASSLSPRAPYGYTFGSGTRLTVV.

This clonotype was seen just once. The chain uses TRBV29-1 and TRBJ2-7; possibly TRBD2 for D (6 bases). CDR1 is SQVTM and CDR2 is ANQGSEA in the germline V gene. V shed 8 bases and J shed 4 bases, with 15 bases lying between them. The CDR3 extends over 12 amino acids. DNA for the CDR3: TGCAGCAAACTGGGGGGAGAATACGAGCAGTACTTC. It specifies CSKLGGEYEQYF.

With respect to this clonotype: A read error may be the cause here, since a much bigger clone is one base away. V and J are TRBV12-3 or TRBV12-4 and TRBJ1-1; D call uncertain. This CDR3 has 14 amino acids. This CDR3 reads CASSSPDGNTGAFF. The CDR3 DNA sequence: TGTGCCAGCAGTTCCCCGGACGGGAACACTGGAGCTTTCTTT.

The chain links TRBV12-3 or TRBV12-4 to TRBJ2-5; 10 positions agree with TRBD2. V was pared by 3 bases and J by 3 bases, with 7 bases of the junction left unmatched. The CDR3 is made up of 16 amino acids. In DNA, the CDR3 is TGTGCCAGCAGTTTGCCTAGCGGGAGTAAGGAAGAGACCCAGTACTTC. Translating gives CASSLPSGSKEETQYF.

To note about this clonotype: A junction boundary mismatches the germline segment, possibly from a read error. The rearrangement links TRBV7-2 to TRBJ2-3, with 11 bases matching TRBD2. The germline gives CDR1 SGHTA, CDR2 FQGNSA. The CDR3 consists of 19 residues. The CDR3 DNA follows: TGCGCCAGCAGCCAAGATAGGACTAGCGGGCTGGCTAGCACAGATACGCAGTATTTC. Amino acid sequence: CASSQDRTSGLASTDTQYF.

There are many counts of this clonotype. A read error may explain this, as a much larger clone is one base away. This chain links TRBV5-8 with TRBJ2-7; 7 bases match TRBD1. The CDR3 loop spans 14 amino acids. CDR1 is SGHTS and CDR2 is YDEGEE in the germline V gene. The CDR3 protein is CASSLAQGNYKQYF. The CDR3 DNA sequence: TGTGCCAGCAGCTTGGCACAGGGGAACTACAAGCAGTACTTC.

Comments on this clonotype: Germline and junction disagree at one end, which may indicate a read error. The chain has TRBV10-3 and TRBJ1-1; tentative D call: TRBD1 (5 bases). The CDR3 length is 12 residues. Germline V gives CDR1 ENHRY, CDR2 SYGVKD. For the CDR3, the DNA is TGCGCCATCAGTGGGGGGGGAGATGAAGCTTTCTTT. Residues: CAISGGGDEAFF.

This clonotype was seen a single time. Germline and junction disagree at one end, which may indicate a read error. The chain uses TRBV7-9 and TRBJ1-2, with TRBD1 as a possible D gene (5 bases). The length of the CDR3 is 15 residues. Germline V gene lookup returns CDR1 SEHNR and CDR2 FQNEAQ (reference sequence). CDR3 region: CASSLAGGANYGYTF. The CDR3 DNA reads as TGTGCCAGCAGTTTAGCGGGGGGAGCTAACTATGGCTACACCTTC.

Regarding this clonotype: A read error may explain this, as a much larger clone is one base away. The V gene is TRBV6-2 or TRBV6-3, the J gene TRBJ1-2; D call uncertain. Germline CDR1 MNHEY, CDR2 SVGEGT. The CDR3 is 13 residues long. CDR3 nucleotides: TGTGCCAGCAGTTACTCCCCGAACTATGGCCACACCTTC. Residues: CASSYSPNYGHTF.

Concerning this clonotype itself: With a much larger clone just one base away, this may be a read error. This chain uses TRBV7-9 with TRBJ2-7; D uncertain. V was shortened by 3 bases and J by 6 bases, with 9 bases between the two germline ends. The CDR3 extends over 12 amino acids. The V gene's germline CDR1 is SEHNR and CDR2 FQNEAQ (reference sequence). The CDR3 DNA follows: TGTGCCAGCAGCTTGCTAATCTGCGAGCAGTACTTC. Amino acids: CASSLLICEQYF.

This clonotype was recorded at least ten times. CDR3: CASSLGAGAGETQYF. CDR3 DNA sequence: TGTGCCAGCAGCTTAGGAGCGGGAGCCGGGGAGACCCAGTACTTC. The V call is TRBV7-2, the J call TRBJ2-5, with TRBD2 matching 8 bases. The CDR3 runs to 15 residues. Germline lookup yields CDR1 SGHTA and CDR2 FQGNSA. V was clipped by 1 base and J by 5 bases; unmatched bases: 6.

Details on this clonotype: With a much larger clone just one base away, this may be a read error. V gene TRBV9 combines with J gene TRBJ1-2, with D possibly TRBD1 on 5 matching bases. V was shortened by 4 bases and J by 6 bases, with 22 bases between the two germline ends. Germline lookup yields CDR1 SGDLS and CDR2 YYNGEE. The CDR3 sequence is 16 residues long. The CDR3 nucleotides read TGTGCCAGCAGCCCAAGACCCGGCCAGGGCTTCCATGGCTACACCTTC. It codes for CASSPRPGQGFHGYTF.

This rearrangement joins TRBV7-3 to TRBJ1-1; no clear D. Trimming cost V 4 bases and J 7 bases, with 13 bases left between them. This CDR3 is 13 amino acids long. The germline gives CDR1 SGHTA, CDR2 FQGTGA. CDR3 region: CASSSEDGNEAFF. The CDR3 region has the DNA TGTGCCAGCAGCTCCGAGGACGGAAATGAAGCTTTCTTT.

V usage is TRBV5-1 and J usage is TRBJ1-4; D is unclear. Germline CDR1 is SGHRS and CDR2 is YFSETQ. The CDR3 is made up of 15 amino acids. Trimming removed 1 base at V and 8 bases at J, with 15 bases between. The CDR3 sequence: CASSLKQSRGEKLFF. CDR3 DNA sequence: TGCGCCAGCAGCTTGAAACAGTCGAGAGGAGAAAAACTGTTTTTT.

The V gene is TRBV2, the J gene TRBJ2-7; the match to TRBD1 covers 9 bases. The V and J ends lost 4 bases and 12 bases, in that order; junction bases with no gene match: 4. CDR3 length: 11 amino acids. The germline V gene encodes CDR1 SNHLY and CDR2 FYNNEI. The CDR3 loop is CASSVDRGPYF. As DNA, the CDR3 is TGTGCCAGCAGTGTGGACAGGGGTCCGTACTTC.

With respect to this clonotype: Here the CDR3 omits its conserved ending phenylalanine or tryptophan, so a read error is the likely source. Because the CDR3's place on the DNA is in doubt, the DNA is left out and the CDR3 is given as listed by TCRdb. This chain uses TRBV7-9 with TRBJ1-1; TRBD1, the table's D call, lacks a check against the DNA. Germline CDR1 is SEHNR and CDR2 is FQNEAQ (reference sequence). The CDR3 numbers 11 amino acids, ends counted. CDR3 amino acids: CASSQGQGASY.

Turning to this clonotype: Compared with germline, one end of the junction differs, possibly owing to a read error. CDR3 nucleotides: TGTGCCATCAGGGAAGACGGGAACACTGAAGCTTTC. Translation gives CAIREDGNTEAF. This chain links TRBV10-3 with TRBJ2-6, with D possibly being TRBD2 (5 bases). The CDR3 length is 12 residues. Germline lookup yields CDR1 ENHRY and CDR2 SYGVKD.